This is a list of T cell receptor beta chains from one sample in a study of cytomegalovirus exposure and HLA in healthy donors. Clones were read by immunoSEQ multiplex PCR, and TCRdb kept only the in-frame ones, dropping some. The table has about 150,000 clones, over 65% seen once. The material sequenced was PBMCs. These receptors all come from a middle-aged woman in good health and CMV-seronegative. CDR3s include the opening cysteine and the closing phenylalanine or tryptophan. D genes are given only for firm matches. Not every row has a clone size; where given, it reads once, few, many or a size class.

cdr3_nt,cdr3_aa,clone_size,v_call,d_call,j_call
TGTGCCAGCAGCTTGGTAGGGTCAGGGCAAGGTACAAATGAGCAGTTCTTC,CASSLVGSGQGTNEQFF,-,TRBV5-6,-,TRBJ2-1
TGTGCCAGCAGTCCCTACAGTTTAAATCAGCCCCAGCATTTT,CASSPYSLNQPQHF,-,TRBV28,-,TRBJ1-5
TGCGCCAGCAGCCAAACGATCAGGGAAACTAACTATGGCTACACCTTC,CASSQTIRETNYGYTF,-,TRBV4-1,-,TRBJ1-2
TGTGCCAGCAGTTACATGGGGGCGCAGGAAAAACTGTTTTTT,CASSYMGAQEKLFF,few,TRBV6-5,-,TRBJ1-4
TGTGCCAGCAGCTTCGACCCGGCGGAGCCCCAGCATTTT,CASSFDPAEPQHF,-,TRBV7-2,-,TRBJ1-5
TGTGCCAGCAGCGAGGGACTAGCGGGAGCATCAGATACGCAGTATTTT,CASSEGLAGASDTQYF,-,TRBV2,TRBD2,TRBJ2-3
TGTGCCAGCAGCTTAGCGGGAGGGGCCAGGGCCTACGAGCAGTACTTC,CASSLAGGARAYEQYF,-,TRBV7-9,TRBD2,TRBJ2-7
TGTGCCAGCAGGTCACTAGTTGGGGACAATGAGCAGTTCTTC,CASRSLVGDNEQFF,-,TRBV27,-,TRBJ2-1
TGTGCCAGCAGTTTACCGGGTCCTAACTATGGCTACACCTTC,CASSLPGPNYGYTF,-,TRBV28,-,TRBJ1-2
TGTGCCAGCAGTGAAGGGACAGGGGGCGCGATTTATGGCTACACCTTC,CASSEGTGGAIYGYTF,-,TRBV6-1,TRBD1,TRBJ1-2
TGTGCCAGCAGCCCCGACAGGGGGGACAGGAACACTGAAGCTTTCTTT,CASSPDRGDRNTEAFF,-,TRBV7-9,TRBD1,TRBJ1-1
TGCGCCAGCAGTGAATACCCACCGGGACAGGGGACGGGAAACACCATATATTTT,CASSEYPPGQGTGNTIYF,-,TRBV10-1,TRBD1,TRBJ1-3
TGTGCCAGCAGTGACTCGAGGCGGGGGAGGAATGAGCAGTTCTTC,CASSDSRRGRNEQFF,once,TRBV6-4,TRBD2,TRBJ2-1
TGTGCCAGCAGTGAAGATATGAGGGAGAGTGAAAAACTGTTTTTT,CASSEDMRESEKLFF,once,TRBV6-1,-,TRBJ1-4
TGTGCCAGCAGCATAAGGACAGGTTCAGACGGGGAGCTGTTTTTT,CASSIRTGSDGELFF,-,TRBV11-3,TRBD1,TRBJ2-2
TGTGCCAGCAGTGACACGGGACAGAAAGAGACCCAGTACTTC,CASSDTGQKETQYF,once,TRBV27,TRBD1,TRBJ2-5
TGTGCCAGCAGCCCCGGCCTTTTTGGGGGGTTTACTGAAGCTTTCTTT,CASSPGLFGGFTEAFF,-,TRBV7-2,-,TRBJ1-1
TGTGCCAGCAGTGTATTGAGGGGGCCTCTCTACGAGCAGTACTTC,CASSVLRGPLYEQYF,-,TRBV2,TRBD1,TRBJ2-7
TGTGCCAGCAGCTTAATAGTACCCTACGAGCAGTACTTC,CASSLIVPYEQYF,-,TRBV7-2,-,TRBJ2-7
TGCGCCAGCAGCATTCGGGACAGGGGCCAAGAGACCCAGTACTTC,CASSIRDRGQETQYF,-,TRBV5-1,TRBD1,TRBJ2-5
TGCAGCGTTTCCGGGACTAGCGGGACCGGGGGGCAGTTCTTC,CSVSGTSGTGGQFF,-,TRBV29-1,TRBD2,TRBJ2-1
TGCGCCAGCAGCCTAACTAGCGGGGAGATACAAGAGACCCAGTACTTC,CASSLTSGEIQETQYF,-,TRBV4-1,TRBD2,TRBJ2-5
TGTGCCATCAGTGAGGGCCCTCAGGGCTCTGGGGCCAACGTCCTGACTTTC,CAISEGPQGSGANVLTF,-,TRBV10-3,-,TRBJ2-6
TGTGCCAGCAGTTTAAGGGGGACGAACACTGAAGCTTTCTTT,CASSLRGTNTEAFF,-,TRBV28,-,TRBJ1-1